The 7 T cell receptor beta chains listed next were all sequenced from one sample in a study of neurological immune-mediated disorders. TCRdb processed the 5' RACE reads anew with MiXCR; each CDR3 protein has one entry. The sample contains 130,000 or so distinct CDR3 sequences, roughly 3.2% of which appear only once. Sequencing input: PBMCs. These receptors all stem from a woman aged 25 to 39 with multiple sclerosis.

This clonotype was picked up many times. J is TRBJ1-1 and V is TRBV6-2 or TRBV6-3; unclear D gene. The germline V gene has CDR1 MNHEY and CDR2 SVGEGT. V lost 0 bases and J 4 bases, leaving 3 bases between the germline ends. This CDR3 region has 12 residues. In DNA form, the CDR3 reads TGTGCCAGCAGTTACTCCCGCACTGAAGCTTTCTTT. Translation gives CASSYSRTEAFF.

About this clonotype: A much larger clone differs from this one at a single base, so this may be a read error. The chain couples TRBV4-3 to TRBJ2-1; no clear D. The CDR3 runs 14 residues. CDR1 and CDR2 from the germline V gene are LGHNA and YSLEER. Trimming cost V 6 bases and J 4 bases, with 13 bases left between them. The CDR3 coding sequence is TGCGCCAGCAGTACGAGAATGGATTACAATGAGCAGTTCTTC. Its translation: CASSTRMDYNEQFF.

Ten or more counts support this clonotype. V usage is TRBV5-1 and J usage is TRBJ2-2, with D possibly being TRBD1 or TRBD2 (5 bases each). This CDR3 region has 17 residues. The germline V gene encodes CDR1 SGHRS and CDR2 YFSETQ. The V end lost 3 bases, the J end lost 0 bases, and 15 bases lay between the germline ends. DNA for the CDR3: TGCGCCAGCAGCTCCCGCCTGGGACGGACGAACACCGGGGAGCTGTTTTTT. Residues: CASSSRLGRTNTGELFF.

This clonotype occurred many times. V is TRBV11-3 and J is TRBJ2-1, with 11 bases identical to TRBD2. Germline CDR1 and CDR2: SGHNT and YENEEA. V dropped 5 bases and J dropped 8; count of bases not matched to a gene: 11. The CDR3 is made up of 16 amino acids. CDR3 region: CASSTGTSGGGDEQFF. The CDR3 DNA follows: TGTGCCAGCAGCACCGGGACTAGCGGAGGGGGGGATGAGCAGTTCTTC.

This clonotype was counted many times. The rearrangement uses TRBV7-2 and TRBJ2-5, with D unresolved. V shed 5 bases and J shed 5 bases, with 18 bases lying between them. Germline V gene lookup returns CDR1 SGHTA and CDR2 FQGNSA. The CDR3 length is 15 residues. CDR3 residues: CASSPSGLVTETQYF. The CDR3 region has the DNA TGTGCCAGCAGCCCCTCCGGGCTTGTGACGGAGACCCAGTACTTC.

This clonotype came up many times. This chain uses TRBV6-2 or TRBV6-3 with TRBJ2-5; the match to TRBD2 covers 7 bases. This CDR3 contains 15 residues. CDR1 is MNHEY and CDR2 is SVGEGT in the germline V gene. The ends lost 4 bases at V and 4 bases at J; junction bases unmatched: 9. In nucleotides, the CDR3 is TGTGCCAGCAGTTTACGAGGGAGGGATGGAGAGACCCAGTACTTC. Translating it yields CASSLRGRDGETQYF.

This clonotype was observed many times. The CDR3 sequence is CASSAYRGNTEAFF. CDR3 DNA: TGCGCCAGCAGCGCCTACAGGGGAAACACTGAAGCTTTCTTT. The V and J genes are TRBV5-1 and TRBJ1-1; 7 bases fit TRBD1. This CDR3 is built from 14 residues. V shed 4 bases, J shed 2 bases, and the junction held 5 bases outside the gene matches. Germline loops: CDR1 SGHRS, CDR2 YFSETQ. The whole variable domain, filled in from reference TRBV5-1 and TRBJ1-1, reads KAGVTQTPRYLIKTRGQQVTLSCSPISGHRSVSWYQQTPGQGLQFLFEYFSETQRNKGNFPGRFSGRQFSNSRSEMNVSTLELGDSALYLCASSAYRGNTEAFFGQGTRLTVV.